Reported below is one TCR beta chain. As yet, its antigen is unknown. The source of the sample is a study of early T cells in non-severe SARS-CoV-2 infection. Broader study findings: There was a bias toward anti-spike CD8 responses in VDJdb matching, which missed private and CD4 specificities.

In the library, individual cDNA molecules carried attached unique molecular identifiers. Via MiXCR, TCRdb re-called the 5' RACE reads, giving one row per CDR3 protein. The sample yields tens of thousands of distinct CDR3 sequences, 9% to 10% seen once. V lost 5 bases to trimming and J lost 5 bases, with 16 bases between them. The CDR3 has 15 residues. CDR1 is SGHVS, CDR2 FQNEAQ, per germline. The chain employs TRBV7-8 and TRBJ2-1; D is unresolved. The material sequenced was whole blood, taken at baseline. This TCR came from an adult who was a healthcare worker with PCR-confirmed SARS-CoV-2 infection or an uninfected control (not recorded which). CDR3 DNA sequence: TGTGCCAGCAGCCTTTTTGAGGAGCAAAACAATGAGCAGTTCTTC. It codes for CASSLFEEQNNEQFF. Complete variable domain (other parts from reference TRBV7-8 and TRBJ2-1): GAGVSQSPRYKVAKRGQDVALRCDPISGHVSLFWYQQALGQGPEFLTYFQNEAQLDKSGLPSDRFFAERPEGSVSTLKIQRTQQEDSAVYLCASSLFEEQNNEQFFGPGTRLTVL.